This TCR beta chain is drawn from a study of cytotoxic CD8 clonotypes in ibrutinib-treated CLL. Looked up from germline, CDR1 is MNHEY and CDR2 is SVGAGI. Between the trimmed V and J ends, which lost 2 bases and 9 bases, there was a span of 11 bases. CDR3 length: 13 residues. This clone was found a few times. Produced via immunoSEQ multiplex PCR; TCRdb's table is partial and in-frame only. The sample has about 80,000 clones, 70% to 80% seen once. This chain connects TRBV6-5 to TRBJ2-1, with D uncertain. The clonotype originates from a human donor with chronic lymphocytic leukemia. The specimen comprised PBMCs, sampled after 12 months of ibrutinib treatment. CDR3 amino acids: CASSYRLETEQFF. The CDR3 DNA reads TGTGCCAGCAGTTACCGGCTAGAAACTGAGCAGTTCTTC.